The clone carrying this T cell receptor beta chain was seen many times. Its cognate antigen is unknown. CDR1 is MNHNY and CDR2 is SVGAGI in the germline V gene (reference sequence). V lost 6 bases and J 14 bases, leaving 16 bases between the germline ends. CDR3 length equals 11 residues. A single record per CDR3 protein comes from TCRdb applying MiXCR to the 5' RACE reads. Here the sample spans around 690,000 distinct CDR3 sequences, approximately 22% being singletons. The sample originates from a study of identical twins. Study results and limitations: Compared with models, monozygotic twins showed more out-of-frame TCR alpha sharing. The same donors were not followed; conclusions instead depended on cross-sectional statistical analysis.

This sample was also put to use in a study of T cells expressing NK-cell markers. In that study: It was still unclear whether expanded NKG2C+ T cell clones were HCMV specific.

The chain is built from TRBV6-6 and TRBJ1-2; TRBD1 is a possible D gene (5 bases). Sequences were obtained from PBMCs. This TCR was sampled from a woman aged 18-29 years in good health. CDR3 sequence: CASSREGRSTF. CDR3 in DNA: TGTGCCAGCAGCCGGGAGGGACGGTCTACCTTC.